The 22 T cell receptor beta chains below all came from one sample that was sequenced in a study of PD-1 blockade in classical Hodgkin lymphoma. Time point reported: cycle 4 day 1 (C4D1), after five to seven weeks of nivolumab. Relapse after autologous stem cell transplantation occurred in every patient, and brentuximab vedotin exposure varied. Using immunoSEQ multiplex PCR, the repertoire was profiled, and TCRdb retains in-frame clones only, with some absent. The top ten hold about 2% of the sample, which has 75,000 to 100,000 clones, approximately 94% seen once. The sample in question was peripheral blood mononuclear cells (PBMCs), obtained before the fourth cycle of nivolumab. These receptors were obtained from a human donor with classical Hodgkin lymphoma.

V usage is TRBV6-5 and J usage is TRBJ2-7, with D hard to call. Germline V CDR1 and CDR2: MNHEY, SVGAGI. The CDR3 contains 13 residues. Trimming shortened V by 0 bases and J by 6 bases, and 9 bases separated the two germline ends. The CDR3 reads CASSYSESREQYF. The CDR3 DNA is TGTGCCAGCAGTTACTCGGAATCCCGCGAGCAGTACTTC.

The V gene is TRBV9, the J gene TRBJ1-1; no firm D call. V was trimmed by 2 bases and J by 0 bases, leaving 5 bases between them. The germline gives CDR1 SGDLS, CDR2 YYNGEE. The CDR3 totals 13 residues. The CDR3 sequence: CASSVQMNTEAFF. CDR3 bases: TGTGCCAGCAGCGTTCAGATGAACACTGAAGCTTTCTTT.

The chain recombines TRBV5-1 with TRBJ2-1; TRBD2 is a possible D gene (5 bases). The CDR3 has 14 residues. Germline CDR1 and CDR2: SGHRS and YFSETQ. Trimming left V 4 bases short and J 5 bases short, with 13 bases between. For the CDR3, the DNA is TGCGCCAGCAGCATTGGACTGAGGGACAATGAGCAGTTCTTC. This gives the protein CASSIGLRDNEQFF.

V gene TRBV6-1 combines with J gene TRBJ1-2; TRBD1 agrees at 7 bases. Germline CDR1 MNHNS, CDR2 SASEGT. The trim removed 4 bases at V and 0 bases at J, leaving 5 bases unmatched. CDR3 length: 15 residues. CDR3 DNA sequence: TGTGCCAGCAGTGCATACAGGGGAGCTAACTATGGCTACACCTTC. As protein: CASSAYRGANYGYTF.

This chain links TRBV5-4 with TRBJ2-7; no clear D. Trimming took off 3 bases at V and 6 bases at J, with 10 bases between the two ends. The length of the CDR3 is 12 residues. The germline V gene encodes CDR1 SGHNT and CDR2 YYREEE (reference sequence). The CDR3 DNA sequence: TGTGCCAGCAGCTCCGTTTTGGGCGAGCAGTACTTC. As protein: CASSSVLGEQYF.

The chain combines TRBV5-1 with TRBJ2-7; D ambiguous. There are 14 residues in the CDR3. Germline values: CDR1 SGHRS, CDR2 YFSETQ. The V and J ends lost 2 bases and 2 bases respectively, with 11 bases between them. The CDR3 region is CASSLRDRTYEQYF. The CDR3 nucleotides read TGCGCCAGCAGCTTAAGGGATCGAACCTACGAGCAGTACTTC.

The genes are TRBV5-1 and TRBJ1-3; 9 nucleotides align to TRBD1. V was clipped by 1 base and J by 6 bases; unmatched bases: 5. This CDR3 is 15 amino acids long. Germline V CDR1 and CDR2: SGHRS, YFSETQ. The CDR3 region has the DNA TGCGCCAGCAGCTTGTGGGACAGGGATATAAACACCATATATTTT. This encodes CASSLWDRDINTIYF.

The J gene is TRBJ1-1, the V gene TRBV28; D unclear. V was trimmed by 3 bases and J by 0 bases, leaving 17 bases between them. Germline assignment: CDR1 MDHEN and CDR2 SYDVKM. This CDR3 has 17 residues. CDR3 DNA: TGTGCCAGCAGTTTCACCGGACTCGCTACCCTGAACACTGAAGCTTTCTTT. It specifies CASSFTGLATLNTEAFF.

This clone was seen only once. This chain uses TRBV19 with TRBJ1-1; 7 nucleotides align to TRBD1. The CDR3 is 16 residues long. Germline V gives CDR1 LNHDA, CDR2 SQIVND (reference sequence). The ends lost 7 bases at V and 0 bases at J; junction bases unmatched: 11. CDR3 protein: CASKKVGTALNTEAFF. Here the CDR3 DNA reads TGTGCCAGTAAAAAAGTCGGGACAGCCTTGAACACTGAAGCTTTCTTT.

The chain links TRBV4-1 to TRBJ2-7; 10 nucleotides agree with TRBD1. Germline V gene data show CDR1 as MGHRA and CDR2 as YSYEKL. The CDR3 has 16 residues. V dropped 3 bases and J dropped 2; count of bases not matched to a gene: 7. The CDR3 spells CASSHRVGTGAYEQYF. Written as DNA, the CDR3 is TGCGCCAGCAGCCACCGGGTAGGGACAGGGGCCTACGAGCAGTACTTC.

V is TRBV28 and J is TRBJ2-7, with a possible D match to TRBD2 (5 bases). Trimming removed 5 bases from V and 8 bases from J, with 13 bases in between. This CDR3 contains 12 residues. CDR1 is MDHEN, CDR2 SYDVKM, per germline. The CDR3 DNA reads TGTGCCAGCAGTCGCGGGCATCGTAAGCAGTACTTC. Amino acids: CASSRGHRKQYF.

The chain is built from TRBV27 and TRBJ2-3, with D unclear. Trimming shortened V by 4 bases and J by 2 bases, and 7 bases separated the two germline ends. The germline V gene encodes CDR1 MNHEY and CDR2 SMNVEV (reference sequence). This CDR3 region has 13 residues. CDR3 sequence reads: CASSSLNTDTQYF. Written as DNA, the CDR3 is TGTGCCAGCAGTTCTCTAAACACAGATACGCAGTATTTT.

The V call is TRBV27, the J call TRBJ2-1, with D hard to call. This CDR3 has 13 amino acids. Trimming pared 0 bases from V and 4 bases from J, leaving 4 bases between. Germline V gene sequence: CDR1 MNHEY, CDR2 SMNVEV (reference sequence). The CDR3 DNA reads as TGTGCCAGCAGTTTATCCCTTTACAATGAGCAGTTCTTC. Translation gives CASSLSLYNEQFF.

The table lists this clone with a count of one. The chain couples TRBV5-4 to TRBJ2-7, with 7 bases fitting TRBD1. J was trimmed by 4 bases and V by 4 bases; bases with no gene match: 11. The length of the CDR3 is 15 residues. Germline values: CDR1 SGHNT, CDR2 YYREEE (reference sequence). CDR3 region: CASSARQGTMYEQYF. CDR3 coding DNA: TGTGCCAGCAGCGCAAGACAGGGTACCATGTACGAGCAGTACTTC.

The chain uses TRBV5-1 and TRBJ1-3; D unclear. The V end was cut by 4 bases, the J end by 5 bases, with 7 bases between. Germline V CDR1 and CDR2: SGHRS, YFSETQ. The CDR3 has 12 amino acids. For the CDR3, the DNA is TGCGCCAGCAGCCAATCCCGAAACACCATATATTTT. Protein: CASSQSRNTIYF.

The chain combines TRBV27 with TRBJ2-7, with D possibly matching TRBD1 (5 bases). V was trimmed by 7 bases and J by 2 bases, leaving 12 bases between them. Germline V CDR1 and CDR2: MNHEY, SMNVEV (reference sequence). The CDR3 totals 13 residues. This chain's CDR3 is CASTRGITYEQYF. In DNA, the CDR3 is TGTGCCAGCACTAGGGGCATCACCTACGAGCAGTACTTC.

This clone was found once. The chain couples TRBV9 to TRBJ1-2, with D tentatively TRBD1 (6 bases). Germline V CDR1 and CDR2: SGDLS, YYNGEE. The CDR3 spans 16 residues. V dropped 0 bases and J dropped 2 bases, with 14 bases sitting between them. CDR3: CASSVGPQGLNYGYTF. The CDR3 region has the DNA TGTGCCAGCAGCGTAGGCCCCCAGGGGCTGAACTATGGCTACACCTTC. Full variable domain (outside the CDR3, taken from reference TRBV9 and TRBJ1-2): DSGVTQTPKHLITATGQRVTLRCSPRSGDLSVYWYQQSLDQGLQFLIQYYNGEERAKGNILERFSAQQFPDLHSELNLSSLELGDSALYFCASSVGPQGLNYGYTFGSGTRLTVV.

The chain links TRBV9 to TRBJ2-7; D is possibly TRBD1 or TRBD2 (5 bases each). CDR1 and CDR2 (germline): SGDLS, YYNGEE. The CDR3 consists of 15 residues. V lost 0 bases and J 3 bases, leaving 13 bases between the germline ends. DNA of the CDR3: TGTGCCAGCAGCGTAGGTAAGGGACCTAACTACGAGCAGTACTTC. Translated: CASSVGKGPNYEQYF.

The chain uses TRBV7-9 and TRBJ2-3, with D perhaps TRBD2 (5 bases). This CDR3 is 14 amino acids long. The germline gives CDR1 SEHNR, CDR2 FQNEAQ (reference sequence). V shed 0 bases and J shed 4 bases, with 8 bases lying between them. The CDR3 DNA is TGTGCCAGCAGCTTAGCGGGAGAGGCAGATACGCAGTATTTT. This gives the protein CASSLAGEADTQYF. Complete variable domain (other parts from reference TRBV7-9 and TRBJ2-3): DTGVSQNPRHKITKRGQNVTFRCDPISEHNRLYWYRQTLGQGPEFLTYFQNEAQLEKSRLLSDRFSAERPKGSFSTLEIQRTEQGDSAMYLCASSLAGEADTQYFGPGTRLTVL.

The chain links TRBV6-1 to TRBJ2-2; D is perhaps TRBD2 (6 bases). V was trimmed by 2 bases and J by 3 bases, leaving 19 bases between them. Per the germline V gene, CDR1 is MNHNS and CDR2 is SASEGT. This CDR3 is 18 amino acids long. This CDR3 is CASSELRDGGVYTGELFF. The CDR3 nucleotides read TGTGCCAGCAGTGAATTAAGGGACGGCGGGGTATACACCGGGGAGCTGTTTTTT.

The chain uses TRBV27 and TRBJ2-1; a weak D match, TRBD1 (5 bases). Germline assignment: CDR1 MNHEY and CDR2 SMNVEV (reference sequence). V shed 4 bases and J shed 6 bases, with 25 bases lying between them. This CDR3 has 18 amino acids. The CDR3 DNA is TGTGCCAGCAGTTCCTCTCCTCCAGGGTCAAGGCTAACCAATGAGCAGTTCTTC. Protein: CASSSSPPGSRLTNEQFF.

The chain links TRBV29-1 to TRBJ2-1; TRBD2 aligns across 13 bases. The germline V gene has CDR1 SQVTM and CDR2 ANQGSEA. V shed 8 bases and J 8 bases; nucleotides not matched to a gene: 9. The length of the CDR3 is 14 residues. The CDR3 loop is CSPLLAGGPYEQFF. CDR3 coding DNA: TGCAGCCCTTTACTAGCGGGAGGGCCTTATGAGCAGTTCTTC.